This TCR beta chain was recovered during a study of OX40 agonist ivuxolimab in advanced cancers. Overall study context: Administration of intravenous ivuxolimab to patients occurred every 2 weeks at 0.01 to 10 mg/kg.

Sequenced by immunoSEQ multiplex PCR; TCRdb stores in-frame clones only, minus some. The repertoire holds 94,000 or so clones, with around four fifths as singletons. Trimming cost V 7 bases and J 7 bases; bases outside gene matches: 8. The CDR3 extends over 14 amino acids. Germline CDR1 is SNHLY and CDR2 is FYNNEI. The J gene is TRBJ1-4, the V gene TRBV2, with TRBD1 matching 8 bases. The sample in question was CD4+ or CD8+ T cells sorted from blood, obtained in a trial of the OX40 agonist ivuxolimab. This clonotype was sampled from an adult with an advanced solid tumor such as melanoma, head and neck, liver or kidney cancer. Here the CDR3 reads CASNGQGAGEKLFF. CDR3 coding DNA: TGTGCCAGCAATGGGCAGGGGGCGGGTGAAAAACTGTTTTTT.